Below, one T cell receptor beta chain is given with its context. The antigen remains unidentified. This CDR3 has 15 residues. Germline assignment: CDR1 MNHNS and CDR2 SASEGT. The ends were cut back, 6 bases at V and 6 bases at J, with 15 bases in the middle. This sample was taken from a study of PD-L1 blockade in urothelial cancer. As for the study in general: In terms of prior chemotherapy, patients had received 0 to 3 regimens. Blood samples contained a median 141,255 T cells.

Each PCR received spiked synthetic TCR analog templates. Sequenced by immunoSEQ multiplex PCR; TCRdb stores in-frame clones only, minus some. The profile shows 30,000 to 40,000 clones, roughly 90% of them singletons. General study results and limits: Durable-benefit patients showed greater tumor-associated blood clone expansion at 3 weeks.

This chain joins TRBV6-1 and TRBJ1-6, with D possibly being TRBD1 (6 bases). The material sequenced was PBMCs, taken around atezolizumab (anti-PD-L1) treatment. The source is a man in his 70s with urothelial cancer. The CDR3 loop is CASRTGPEGNSPLHF. For the CDR3, the DNA is TGTGCCAGCAGAACAGGGCCCGAGGGTAATTCACCCCTCCACTTT.